These T cell receptor beta chains were read from a single sample in a study of blood T cell repertoires in COVID-19. Assay used: immunoSEQ multiplex PCR; TCRdb lists only in-frame clones, some missing. In the table there are some 210,000 clones, around four fifths of which are singletons. The sample was peripheral blood. These receptors all come from a woman aged 45-65 years with active or convalescent COVID-19. The CDR3 runs from the conserved cysteine through the conserved F or W. The D gene is left open where the match is weak. Clone size appears in some rows only: once, few, many, or a class for an expanded clone.

. | TRBJ1-2 | . | TRBV5-1 | 16 | TGCGCCAGCAGCTTGGCCTCCGGGAACCAAAACTATGGCTACACCTTC | CASSLASGNQNYGYTF
. | TRBJ1-1 | . | TRBV5-1 | 12 | TGCGCCAGCACGGGGATGAACACTGAAGCTTTCTTT | CASTGMNTEAFF
TRBD2 | TRBJ2-1 | . | TRBV2 | 18 | TGTGCCAGCAGTGAAGCGGGGGATGGACTAGCGGATCACAATGAGCAGTTCTTC | CASSEAGDGLADHNEQFF
. | TRBJ1-2 | . | TRBV28 | 16 | TGTGCCAGCCGGGCTCAAAAGGCAGGGCCTCACTATGGCTACACCTTC | CASRAQKAGPHYGYTF
. | TRBJ2-2 | . | TRBV5-1 | 15 | TGCGCCAGCAGCTTTTCGGGATTTAACACCGGGGAGCTGTTTTTT | CASSFSGFNTGELFF
. | TRBJ2-7 | . | TRBV4-1 | 13 | TGCGCCAGCAGCCCCGGTAGCTCCTACGAGCAGTACTTC | CASSPGSSYEQYF
TRBD1 | TRBJ1-6 | . | TRBV27 | 17 | TGTGCCAGCAGTCTACACCCGAACCGACAGGGGAATTCACCCCTCCACTTT | CASSLHPNRQGNSPLHF
. | TRBJ1-2 | . | TRBV18 | 16 | TGTGCCAGCTCACCAGGGCTGCAGCAAGCTAACTATGGCTACACCTTC | CASSPGLQQANYGYTF
. | TRBJ1-1 | once | TRBV12-3/TRBV12-4 | 12 | TGTGCCAGCTTAGTTGCGGGAACTGAAGCTTTCTTT | CASLVAGTEAFF
. | TRBJ2-2 | . | TRBV5-5 | 14 | TGTGCCAGCAGCTTATTACTACCTACCGGGGAGCTGTTTTTT | CASSLLLPTGELFF
. | TRBJ2-2 | . | TRBV14 | 14 | TGTGCCAGCAGCCGCGGCGGGGGCGTGGGGGAGCTGTTTTTT | CASSRGGGVGELFF
TRBD2 | TRBJ2-1 | . | TRBV29-1 | 14 | TGCAGCGTCCGGACTAGCGGGAGCTACAATGAGCAGTTCTTC | CSVRTSGSYNEQFF
. | TRBJ1-1 | . | TRBV6-5 | 15 | TGTGCCAGCAGTTACCCCAACTCCCCGTACACTGAAGCTTTCTTT | CASSYPNSPYTEAFF
TRBD1 | TRBJ1-2 | . | TRBV4-1 | 16 | TGCGCCAGCAGCCAAGGTCAGGGGGCGCTTAACTATGGCTACACCTTC | CASSQGQGALNYGYTF
. | TRBJ1-3 | . | TRBV3-1/TRBV3-2 | 14 | TGTGCCAGCAGCCATCAAGGGGGGGCGAACACCATATATTTT | CASSHQGGANTIYF
. | TRBJ2-5 | . | TRBV25-1 | 16 | TGTGCCAGCAGTGAATCTGGGAGAAAACTCCGGGAGACCCAGTACTTC | CASSESGRKLRETQYF
TRBD1 | TRBJ1-1 | once | TRBV19 | 14 | TGTGCCAGTACTCCGGGACAGCAGAACACTGAAGCTTTCTTT | CASTPGQQNTEAFF
TRBD1 | TRBJ1-1 | once | TRBV6-6 | 15 | TGTGCCAGCAGTAAGGACAGGGTTGGGAACACTGAAGCTTTCTTT | CASSKDRVGNTEAFF
TRBD1 | TRBJ2-5 | . | TRBV4-1 | 16 | TGCGCCAGCAGCCGGGGGACAGGGGTAGAGGTAGAGACCCAGTACTTC | CASSRGTGVEVETQYF
TRBD1 | TRBJ1-6 | few | TRBV5-4 | 15 | TGTGCCATACAGGAGACCGGGACAGGAAATTCACCCCTCCACTTT | CAIQETGTGNSPLHF
TRBD1 | TRBJ2-3 | . | TRBV24-1 | 16 | TGTGCCACCAGTGATTTGGAGCCAGGGGGCGCTTATACGCAGTATTTT | CATSDLEPGGAYTQYF
. | TRBJ1-2 | . | TRBV5-1 | 14 | TGCGCCAGCAGCTTGGCCCCAGGGTCCAATGGCTACACCTTC | CASSLAPGSNGYTF
. | TRBJ1-3 | . | TRBV5-1 | 16 | TGCGCCAGCAGCCCACGGGACTCGGGCACTGGAAACACCATATATTTT | CASSPRDSGTGNTIYF
. | TRBJ1-1 | . | TRBV5-1 | 12 | TGCGCCAGCAGCTCAGGGTCTAAAGGGGCTTTCTTT | CASSSGSKGAFF
. | TRBJ1-1 | few | TRBV19 | 11 | TGTGCCAGTAGTGGTGACATTGAAGCTTTCTTT | CASSGDIEAFF
TRBD1 | TRBJ1-3 | . | TRBV5-6 | 14 | TGTGCCAGCAGATACCGGGACAGGGTGGACACCATATATTTT | CASRYRDRVDTIYF
. | TRBJ2-6 | . | TRBV19 | 16 | TGTGCCAGTAGCCGGGACACTTTCTCTGGGGCCAACGTCCTGACTTTC | CASSRDTFSGANVLTF
. | TRBJ1-3 | . | TRBV2 | 14 | TGTGCCAGCAGTGATGGGCGTCTGAGACACACCATATATTTT | CASSDGRLRHTIYF
TRBD1 | TRBJ2-7 | . | TRBV7-6 | 17 | TGTGCCAGCAGCTTATCAGGGGGTGGACAGGGCTCCTACGAGCAGTACTTC | CASSLSGGGQGSYEQYF
TRBD1 | TRBJ2-1 | once | TRBV6-4 | 16 | TGTGCCAGCAGTGAATCCTGGGACAGGGGGGCAATGAAGCAGTTCTTC | CASSESWDRGAMKQFF
. | TRBJ2-2 | . | TRBV6-5 | 14 | TGTGCCAGCTACTCGCGGGGCAGGGCCGGGGAGCTGTTTTTT | CASYSRGRAGELFF
TRBD2 | TRBJ2-1 | . | TRBV7-9 | 16 | TGTGCCAGCAGCCCTGCGCTAGCGGTCATTTACAATGAGCAGTTCTTC | CASSPALAVIYNEQFF
. | TRBJ1-1 | . | TRBV11-2 | 9 | TGTGCCAGCGGTGCACGAGGTTTCTTT | CASGARGFF
. | TRBJ2-1 | . | TRBV6-5 | 13 | TGTGCCAGCAGCTCGACTCCAAACAATGAGCAGTTCTTC | CASSSTPNNEQFF
. | TRBJ1-1 | . | TRBV3-1/TRBV3-2 | 12 | TGTGCCAGCAGCCCCCGAGGGACTGAAGCTTTCTTT | CASSPRGTEAFF
. | TRBJ1-2 | once | TRBV6-1 | 16 | TGTGCCAGCAGTGGACATGACCCCGGGACATACTATGGCTACACCTTC | CASSGHDPGTYYGYTF
. | TRBJ2-1 | . | TRBV10-3 | 14 | TGTGCCATCAGTCCCCAACAGGGATCGAATGAGCAGTTCTTC | CAISPQQGSNEQFF
. | TRBJ2-7 | . | TRBV28 | 13 | TGTGCCACCCAAAGGGCAGGGGCCTACGAGCAGTACTTC | CATQRAGAYEQYF
. | TRBJ1-2 | . | TRBV5-1 | 16 | TGCGCCAGCAGCTTGTTATCCGAGGGCCGCGGCTATGGCTACACCTTC | CASSLLSEGRGYGYTF
TRBD1 | TRBJ2-3 | . | TRBV6-5 | 13 | TGTGCCAGCGGGGGACAGAACACAGATACGCAGTATTTT | CASGGQNTDTQYF
TRBD2 | TRBJ2-3 | . | TRBV25-1 | 15 | TGTGCCAGCAGTGAGGCGGGGGGGCGCACAGATACGCAGTATTTT | CASSEAGGRTDTQYF
. | TRBJ1-5 | . | TRBV5-5 | 12 | TGTGCCAGCAGCGAACAGGGTCAGCCCCAGCATTTT | CASSEQGQPQHF
TRBD2 | TRBJ2-1 | . | TRBV28 | 15 | TGTGCCAGCAGCCAGAGCAGCGGGAGGGTCAATGAGCAGTTCTTC | CASSQSSGRVNEQFF
TRBD1 | TRBJ2-2 | . | TRBV9 | 16 | TGTGCCAGCAGCGTAGCGGACAGGGCAAACACCGGGGAGCTGTTTTTT | CASSVADRANTGELFF
. | TRBJ2-1 | . | TRBV29-1 | 13 | TGCAGCGTTAGGTTAGCGACTTGGGATGGGCAGTTCTTC | CSVRLATWDGQFF
TRBD1 | TRBJ2-7 | . | TRBV6-5 | 13 | TGTGCCAGCAGGGACAGGGGAACGGTGAGTGAGTACTTC | CASRDRGTVSEYF